The entry below describes one T cell receptor (beta chain). Its matching antigen is unknown. These data are taken from a study of shared clonotypes between healthy human individuals. Study background: Used for every donor were three CD4 naive, three CD4 memory, two CD8 naive and one CD8 memory plate.

Cells designated naive CD8 were CD45RO-negative and were positively selected for CCR7, with terminally differentiated effector memory CD45RA+ cells excluded. The method was immunoSEQ multiplex PCR; TCRdb's version includes in-frame clones alone and lacks a portion of them. This sample carries hundreds of thousands of clones, approximately 90% of them seen once, and the ten largest clones take nearly 25%. General study findings and limits: Rarefaction revealed incomplete sorted-subset sequencing despite large depth. Clonotypes which were not shared had lower generation probabilities than clonotypes that all four donors shared. Across a handful of donors, naive CD4 shared 5% to 6.5%, naive CD8 around 3.5%, memory CD4 roughly 2.1%, memory CD8 0.4%.

CDR1 is MGHRA, CDR2 YSYEKL, per germline. This CDR3 spans 15 amino acids. V shed 5 bases and J shed 3 bases, with 13 bases lying between them. This receptor was identified in a man aged 25 to 40 in good health. The chain recombines TRBV4-1 with TRBJ2-2; D uncertain. The sequenced material came from naive CD8+ T cells sorted from blood. This CDR3 is CASSSTASYTGELFF. The CDR3 region has the DNA TGCGCCAGCAGCTCAACTGCCAGCTACACCGGGGAGCTGTTTTTT.